A selection of T cell receptor beta chains follows, all from one sample in a study of post-analysis software for immune sequencing data. TCRdb ran MiXCR on the PCR reads and lists one entry per CDR3 protein. Of roughly 650,000 distinct CDR3 sequences detected, approximately 59% appear once; the ten largest clones hold roughly 10%. Sequenced input: blood. The source of these receptors is a girl aged 2 to 10 with multiple sclerosis. The CDR3 runs from the conserved cysteine through the conserved F or W. The D gene is left open where the match is weak. A row's size may be missing; if present it is once, few, many or a size class.

D gene	V gene	J gene	clone size	CDR3 protein	CDR3 DNA
-	TRBV14	TRBJ2-4	-	CASSQEESWAKNIQYF	TGTGCCAGCAGCCAAGAGGAGTCTTGGGCCAAAAACATTCAGTACTTC
TRBD2	TRBV6-5	TRBJ2-7	-	CASTTGTSYEQYF	TGTGCCAGCACAACCGGGACTAGCTATGAGCAGTACTTC
-	TRBV29-1	TRBJ2-5	few	CSVEGEPAVAEETQYF	TGCAGCGTTGAAGGGGAGCCAGCGGTGGCTGAAGAGACCCAGTACTTC
TRBD1	TRBV5-6	TRBJ2-1	few	CASRWGQGRYNEQFF	TGTGCCAGTAGATGGGGACAGGGTAGGTACAATGAGCAGTTCTTC
TRBD2	TRBV6-6	TRBJ2-7	few	CASSYWASGHEQYF	TGTGCCAGCAGTTACTGGGCTAGCGGCCACGAGCAGTACTTC
-	TRBV3-1	TRBJ1-1	once	CASSQGGDTEAFF	TGTGCCAGCAGCCAAGGAGGGGACACTGAAGCTTTCTTT
TRBD1	TRBV7-9	TRBJ1-1	-	CASSAADRVGKAFF	TGTGCCAGCAGCGCCGCCGACAGGGTCGGAAAAGCTTTCTTT
-	TRBV20-1	TRBJ2-3	once	CSASKRQGVGDTQYF	TGCAGTGCTAGTAAGCGTCAGGGAGTAGGAGATACGCAGTATTTT
TRBD1	TRBV6-2/TRBV6-3	TRBJ2-2	few	CATYDRDGPLGELFF	TGTGCCACATACGACAGGGACGGCCCTCTCGGGGAGCTGTTTTTT
TRBD2	TRBV12-3/TRBV12-4	TRBJ2-7	-	CASTLGAGGPLYEQYF	TGTGCCAGCACTCTGGGGGCGGGAGGACCCCTCTACGAGCAGTACTTC
-	TRBV6-5	TRBJ1-4	few	CASSYSGGEKLFF	TGTGCCAGCAGTTACTCAGGGGGGGAAAAACTGTTTTTT
TRBD1	TRBV6-1	TRBJ2-7	few	CASSGQGVSYEQYF	TGTGCCAGCAGTGGACAGGGGGTCTCCTACGAGCAGTACTTC
-	TRBV18	TRBJ2-3	-	CASSPKASTDTQYF	TGTGCCAGCTCACCGAAGGCTAGCACAGATACGCAGTATTTT
-	TRBV27	TRBJ2-3	-	CASKSGDTQYF	TGTGCCAGCAAAAGCGGAGATACGCAGTATTTT
-	TRBV24-1	TRBJ2-1	few	CATSDLGLSGEQFF	TGTGCCACCAGTGATTTGGGTCTATCAGGTGAGCAGTTCTTC
TRBD1	TRBV29-1	TRBJ1-2	-	CSAEGQGVGYTF	TGCAGCGCCGAGGGACAGGGAGTTGGCTACACCTTC
-	TRBV7-9	TRBJ2-5	-	CASSFDYPSETQYF	TGTGCCAGCAGCTTCGACTATCCCTCGGAGACCCAGTACTTC
-	TRBV5-1	TRBJ2-7	-	CASRLETLFSYEQYF	TGCGCCAGCAGACTAGAAACTCTGTTCTCCTACGAGCAGTACTTC
-	TRBV12-3/TRBV12-4	TRBJ2-5	few	CASSLMASRNQETQYF	TGTGCCAGCAGTTTAATGGCTAGTCGAAACCAAGAGACCCAGTACTTC
-	TRBV5-5	TRBJ1-2	few	CASSQGRVGHSRYGYTF	TGTGCCAGCAGCCAAGGCCGGGTTGGACACTCACGCTATGGCTACACCTTC
TRBD1	TRBV18	TRBJ1-1	few	CASSPDGQGPEAFF	TGTGCCAGCTCACCGGACGGACAGGGACCTGAAGCTTTCTTT
-	TRBV5-1	TRBJ1-4	few	CASSLIGEGEKLFF	TGCGCCAGCAGCTTGATCGGGGAGGGGGAAAAACTGTTTTTT
TRBD1	TRBV5-1	TRBJ2-4	few	CASSFGQGAWNIQYF	TGCGCCAGCAGCTTCGGACAGGGGGCATGGAACATTCAGTACTTC
-	TRBV15	TRBJ2-1	-	CATSRDRALGVERNEQFF	TGTGCCACCAGCAGAGATCGGGCCCTCGGTGTGGAGAGGAATGAGCAGTTCTTC
-	TRBV11-2	TRBJ2-5	few	CASSPPARETQYF	TGTGCCAGCAGCCCCCCAGCACGGGAGACCCAGTACTTC
-	TRBV2	TRBJ2-1	-	CASSIQGGNEQFF	TGTGCCAGCAGCATCCAGGGGGGCAATGAGCAGTTCTTC
-	TRBV28	TRBJ1-5	-	CASSPSEDWQPQHF	TGTGCCAGCAGCCCTTCGGAGGATTGGCAGCCCCAGCATTTT
TRBD1	TRBV7-2	TRBJ1-2	-	CASRGTGEVYGYTF	TGTGCCAGCAGAGGGACAGGGGAGGTCTATGGCTACACCTTC
TRBD1	TRBV24-1	TRBJ2-3	once	CATSDVGQGTDTQYF	TGTGCCACCAGTGACGTCGGACAGGGTACAGATACGCAGTATTTT
-	TRBV20-1	TRBJ2-1	-	CSARFGVSYNEQFF	TGCAGTGCTAGGTTCGGGGTCTCCTACAATGAGCAGTTCTTC
TRBD2	TRBV4-2	TRBJ2-3	once	CASSQDWEGTDTQYF	TGTGCCAGCAGCCAAGATTGGGAGGGGACAGATACGCAGTATTTT
-	TRBV30	TRBJ1-1	-	CAWFTGTTEAFF	TGTGCCTGGTTTACAGGGACCACTGAAGCTTTCTTT
-	TRBV5-1	TRBJ2-3	-	CASSLVRGEDTQYF	TGCGCCAGCAGCTTGGTTCGTGGGGAAGATACGCAGTATTTT
-	TRBV29-1	TRBJ2-1	-	CSVSREGDEQFF	TGCAGCGTTTCCCGGGAAGGCGATGAGCAGTTCTTC
-	TRBV29-1	TRBJ2-1	-	CSHTGRSYNEQFF	TGCTCCCACACGGGCCGCTCCTACAATGAGCAGTTCTTC
TRBD1	TRBV7-2	TRBJ2-3	-	CASSFRGGTGGADTQYF	TGTGCCAGCAGCTTTAGGGGGGGGACAGGGGGCGCGGATACGCAGTATTTT
-	TRBV6-5	TRBJ2-3	-	CASSPIDWIADTQYF	TGTGCCAGCAGCCCCATCGATTGGATCGCAGATACGCAGTATTTT
-	TRBV24-1	TRBJ1-2	-	CATSDQRTNYGYTF	TGTGCCACCAGTGATCAACGAACTAACTATGGCTACACCTTC
-	TRBV29-1	TRBJ1-1	-	CSVGSTGSEAFF	TGCAGCGTGGGCTCGACAGGTAGTGAAGCTTTCTTT
TRBD2	TRBV7-2	TRBJ2-5	-	CASHSRVKASGGQETQYF	TGTGCCAGCCACAGTCGGGTCAAAGCTAGCGGGGGACAAGAGACCCAGTACTTC
TRBD1	TRBV5-1	TRBJ1-1	-	CASSLAYRGRENTEAFF	TGCGCCAGCAGCTTGGCCTACAGGGGGCGCGAGAACACTGAAGCTTTCTTT
TRBD2	TRBV20-1	TRBJ2-7	-	CSAREWTSGNYEQYF	TGCAGTGCTAGAGAGTGGACTAGCGGAAACTACGAGCAGTACTTC
-	TRBV4-2	TRBJ2-7	-	CASSQDFGDGTYEQYF	TGTGCCAGCAGCCAAGATTTTGGGGACGGAACCTACGAGCAGTACTTC
-	TRBV29-1	TRBJ2-5	-	CSVWTAKETQYF	TGCAGCGTTTGGACAGCCAAAGAGACCCAGTACTTC
-	TRBV6-1	TRBJ1-1	-	CASRVGSGYTEAFF	TGTGCCAGCCGCGTTGGTTCGGGTTACACTGAAGCTTTCTTT
-	TRBV20-1	TRBJ2-1	few	CSARDLRTPYNEQFF	TGCAGTGCTAGAGATCTCCGGACACCTTACAATGAGCAGTTCTTC